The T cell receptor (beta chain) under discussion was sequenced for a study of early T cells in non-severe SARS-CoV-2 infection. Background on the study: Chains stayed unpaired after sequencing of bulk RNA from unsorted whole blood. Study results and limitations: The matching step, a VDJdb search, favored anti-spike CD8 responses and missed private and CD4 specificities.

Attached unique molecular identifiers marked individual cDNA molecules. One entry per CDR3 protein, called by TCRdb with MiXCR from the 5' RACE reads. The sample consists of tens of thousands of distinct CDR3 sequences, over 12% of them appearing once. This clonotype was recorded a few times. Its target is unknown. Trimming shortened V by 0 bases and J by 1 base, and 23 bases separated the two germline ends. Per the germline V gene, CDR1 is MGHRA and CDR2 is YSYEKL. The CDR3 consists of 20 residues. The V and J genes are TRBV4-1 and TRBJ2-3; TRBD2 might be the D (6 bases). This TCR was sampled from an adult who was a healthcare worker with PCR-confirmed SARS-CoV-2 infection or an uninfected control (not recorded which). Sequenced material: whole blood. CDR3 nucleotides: TGCGCCAGCAGCCAAGAATACGGGGGAAGGAGCGATTACCGCACAGATACGCAGTATTTT. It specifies CASSQEYGGRSDYRTDTQYF.